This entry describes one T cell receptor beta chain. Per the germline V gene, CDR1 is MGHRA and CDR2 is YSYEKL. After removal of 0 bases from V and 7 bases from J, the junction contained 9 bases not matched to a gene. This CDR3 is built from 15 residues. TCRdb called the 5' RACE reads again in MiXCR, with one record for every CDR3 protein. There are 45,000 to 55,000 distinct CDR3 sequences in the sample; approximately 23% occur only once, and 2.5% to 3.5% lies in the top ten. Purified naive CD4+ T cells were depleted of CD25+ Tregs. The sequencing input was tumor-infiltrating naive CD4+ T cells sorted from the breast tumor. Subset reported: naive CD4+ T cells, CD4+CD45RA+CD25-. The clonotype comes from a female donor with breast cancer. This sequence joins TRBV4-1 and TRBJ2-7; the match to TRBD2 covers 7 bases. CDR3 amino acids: CASSQEPSGLYEQYF. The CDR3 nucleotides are TGCGCCAGCAGCCAAGAACCTAGCGGTTTATATGAGCAGTACTTC.